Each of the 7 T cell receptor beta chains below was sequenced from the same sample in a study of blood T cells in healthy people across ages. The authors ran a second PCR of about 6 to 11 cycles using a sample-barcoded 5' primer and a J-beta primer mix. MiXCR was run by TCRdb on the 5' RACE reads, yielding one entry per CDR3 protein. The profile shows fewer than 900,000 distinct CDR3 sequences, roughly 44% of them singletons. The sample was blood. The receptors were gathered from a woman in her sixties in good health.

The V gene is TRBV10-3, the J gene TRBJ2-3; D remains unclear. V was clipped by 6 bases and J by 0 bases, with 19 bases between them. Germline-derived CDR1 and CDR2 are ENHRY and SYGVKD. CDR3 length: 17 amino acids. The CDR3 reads CAISTPLPGSSTDTQYF. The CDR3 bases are TGTGCCATCAGCACCCCACTTCCCGGGTCTAGCACAGATACGCAGTATTTT.

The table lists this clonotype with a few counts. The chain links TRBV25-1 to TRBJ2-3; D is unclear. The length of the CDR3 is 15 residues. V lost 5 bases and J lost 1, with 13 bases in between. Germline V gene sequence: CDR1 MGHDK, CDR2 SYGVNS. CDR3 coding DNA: TGTGCCAGCAGTCCCCCGACTGGTGGCACAGATACGCAGTATTTT. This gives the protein CASSPPTGGTDTQYF.

CDR3 residues: CAWSLGGFSSNIQYF. The CDR3 DNA sequence: TGTGCCTGGAGCTTGGGGGGTTTCAGTTCAAACATTCAGTACTTC. V and J are TRBV30 and TRBJ2-4, with a tentative D call TRBD2 (6 bases). The V end was cut by 3 bases, the J end by 6 bases, with 18 bases between. Per the germline V gene, CDR1 is GTSNPN and CDR2 is SVGIG (reference sequence). The CDR3 spans 15 residues.

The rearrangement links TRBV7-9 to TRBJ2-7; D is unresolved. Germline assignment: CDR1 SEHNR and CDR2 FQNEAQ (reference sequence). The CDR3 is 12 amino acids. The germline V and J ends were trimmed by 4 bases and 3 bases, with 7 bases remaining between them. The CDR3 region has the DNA TGTGCCAGCAGCTCGAACGTCTACGAGCAGTACTTC. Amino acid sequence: CASSSNVYEQYF.

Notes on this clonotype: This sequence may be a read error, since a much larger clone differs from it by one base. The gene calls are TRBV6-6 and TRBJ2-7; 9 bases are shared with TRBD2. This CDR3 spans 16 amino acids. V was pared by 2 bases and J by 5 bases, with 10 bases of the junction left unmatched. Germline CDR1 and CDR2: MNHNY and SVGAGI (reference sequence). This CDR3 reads CASSYAPSGITNEQYF. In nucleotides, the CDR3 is TGTGCCAGCAGTTACGCCCCTAGCGGGATAACAAACGAGCAGTACTTC.

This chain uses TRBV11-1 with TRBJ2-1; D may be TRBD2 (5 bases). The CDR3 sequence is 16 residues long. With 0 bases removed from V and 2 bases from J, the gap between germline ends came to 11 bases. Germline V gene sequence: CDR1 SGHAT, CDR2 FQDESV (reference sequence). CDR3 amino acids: CASSLAGDRPYNEQFF. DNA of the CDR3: TGTGCCAGCAGCTTAGCGGGAGACCGACCCTACAATGAGCAGTTCTTC.

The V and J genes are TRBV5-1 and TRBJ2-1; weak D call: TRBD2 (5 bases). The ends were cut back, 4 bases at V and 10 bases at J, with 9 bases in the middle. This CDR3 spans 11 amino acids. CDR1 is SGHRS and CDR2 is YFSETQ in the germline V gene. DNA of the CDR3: TGCGCCAGCAGCCCGGAGCGGGAGCAGTTCTTC. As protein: CASSPEREQFF.